Below, one T cell receptor (beta chain) is given with its context. Its antigen remains unknown. This specimen belongs to a study of cytomegalovirus exposure and HLA in healthy donors. Study results and caveats: Data from an earlier analysis indicated that most TCR beta V segments were productive either about 87% or about 30% of the time. When analyzed later, a missense DCLRE1C variant was found to be linked to TCR beta V- and J-gene trimming. Certain indistinguishable V segments, among them TRBV6-2 and TRBV6-3, were excluded.

Each donor was healthy, and each was a bone marrow donor. 60 Vbeta and 13 Jbeta primers were used in PCR. TCRdb keeps only in-frame clones here, not all; method: immunoSEQ multiplex PCR. The data include about 210,000 clones; the top ten clones carry roughly 0.89%. V was shortened by 5 bases and J by 6 bases, with 10 bases between the two germline ends. The CDR3 loop spans 12 amino acids. CDR1 and CDR2 (germline): SNHLY, FYNNEI. The receptor was isolated from a woman under 40 in good health and CMV-seropositive. The V call is TRBV2, the J call TRBJ1-2, with D unresolved. Sequenced material: PBMCs. The CDR3 DNA reads as TGTGCCAGCAGTCCTACCGTCCATGGCTACACCTTC. Translation gives CASSPTVHGYTF.